The T cell receptor (beta chain) described here comes from a study of cytomegalovirus exposure and HLA in healthy donors. Primers included in the PCR were 60 Vbeta and 13 Jbeta primers. This table comes from immunoSEQ multiplex PCR, and its TCRdb copy is limited to in-frame clones, with some not included. The table records about 240,000 clones, around four fifths of them present only once. Whole-study results and caveats: Productive status was seen about 90% or about 30% of the time for most TCR beta V segments in an earlier analysis.

Comments on this clone: As yet, its antigen is unknown. A junction end diverges from the germline sequence, so it may reflect a read error.

This TCR came from a boy aged 5-17 years in good health and CMV-seronegative. The sequenced material came from PBMCs.

The CDR3 sequence is CASRSTRVVF. CDR3 DNA sequence: TGTGCCAGCAGATCCACGAGGGTGGTCTTC. The rearrangement uses TRBV11-2 and TRBJ2-7, with D perhaps matching TRBD2 (5 bases). CDR3 length: 10 residues. The germline V gene has CDR1 SGHAT and CDR2 FQNNGV.